This TCR beta chain was profiled in a study of neurological immune-mediated disorders. TCRdb called the 5' RACE reads again in MiXCR, with one record for every CDR3 protein. Here the sample spans some 71,000 distinct CDR3 sequences, 10% being singletons. CDR1 and CDR2 (germline): SSHAT, FNYEAQ (reference sequence). V lost 0 bases and J 7 bases, leaving 13 bases between the germline ends. CDR3 size: 15 residues. Time point in this sample: longitudinal time-point 1 (baseline). Unsorted libraries were prepared from 2 million PBMCs that had been stored at -80 C. Sequencing used PBMCs. The TCR comes from a man between 25 and 39 years old in good health. The chain recombines TRBV7-7 with TRBJ2-1; a weak D match, TRBD2 (6 bases). This chain's CDR3 is CASSLASGPKNEQFF. In nucleotides, the CDR3 is TGTGCCAGCAGCTTAGCTAGCGGCCCTAAAAATGAGCAGTTCTTC.